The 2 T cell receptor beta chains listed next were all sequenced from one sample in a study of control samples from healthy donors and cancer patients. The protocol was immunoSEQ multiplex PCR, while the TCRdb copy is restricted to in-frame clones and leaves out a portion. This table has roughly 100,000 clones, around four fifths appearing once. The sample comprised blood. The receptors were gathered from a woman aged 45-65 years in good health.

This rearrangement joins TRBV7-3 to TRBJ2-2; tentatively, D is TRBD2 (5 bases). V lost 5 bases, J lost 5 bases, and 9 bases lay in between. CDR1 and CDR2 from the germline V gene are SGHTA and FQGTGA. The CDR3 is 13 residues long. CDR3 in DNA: TGTGCCAGCAGCAACTCGGGGACCGGGGAGCTGTTTTTT. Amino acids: CASSNSGTGELFF.

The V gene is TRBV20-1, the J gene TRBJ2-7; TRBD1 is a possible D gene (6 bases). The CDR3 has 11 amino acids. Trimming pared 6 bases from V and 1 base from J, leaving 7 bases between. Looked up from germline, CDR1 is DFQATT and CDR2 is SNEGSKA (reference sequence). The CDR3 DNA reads TGCAGTGCCGACAGGTCCTACGAGCAGTACTTC. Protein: CSADRSYEQYF.